This passage covers 21 T cell receptor beta chains from one sample sequenced in a study of blood T cells in healthy people across ages. Sample-barcoded 5' priming and a J-beta primer mix drove a second PCR of 7 to 11 cycles. MiXCR, run by TCRdb on the 5' RACE reads, gives a single entry per CDR3 protein. Seen here are more than 750,000 distinct CDR3 sequences, approximately 32% observed once, and the top ten hold roughly 10%. These data were also filed under a second study, of T cells of mothers and their children.

The sequenced sample consisted of blood. The receptor source for this set is a woman aged 35 to 49 in good health.

This clonotype was detected many times. J is TRBJ1-2 and V is TRBV6-5, with D maybe TRBD1 (5 bases). Trimming took off 5 bases at V and 10 bases at J, with 17 bases between the two ends. The CDR3 runs to 13 residues. CDR1 and CDR2 from the germline V gene are MNHEY and SVGAGI. CDR3 in DNA: TGTGCCAGCAGTCGGGGGGGTGGGACTTTCTACACCTTC. It yields the protein CASSRGGGTFYTF.

This clonotype turned up a few times. Relative to the germline gene, one junction end is altered; a read error may explain this. This sequence joins TRBV7-2 and TRBJ1-2, with TRBD1 identical over 9 bases. The length of the CDR3 is 15 residues. Per the germline V gene, CDR1 is SGHTA and CDR2 is FQGNSA. The CDR3: CASTPWDRANHGYTF. As DNA, the CDR3 is TGTGCCAGCACCCCCTGGGACAGGGCTAACCATGGCTACACCTTC.

CDR3 amino acids: CATRLTGGDTQYF. The CDR3 bases are TGTGCCACCCGACTCACAGGGGGAGATACGCAGTATTTT. The chain couples TRBV24-1 to TRBJ2-3; 8 bases agree with TRBD1. The CDR3 runs 13 residues. Germline CDR1 is KGHDR and CDR2 is SFDVKD. V shed 9 bases, J shed 5 bases, and the junction held 6 bases outside the gene matches.

This clonotype has more than one count but fewer than ten. A much larger clone differs from this one at a single base, so this may be a read error. V and J are TRBV10-3 and TRBJ2-7; D is undetermined. The CDR3 length is 13 residues. CDR1 and CDR2 (germline): ENHRY, SYGVKD. The CDR3 sequence is CAISDGASCEQYF. The CDR3 DNA sequence: TGTGCCATCAGTGATGGAGCTTCCTGCGAGCAGTACTTC.

The genes are TRBV7-9 and TRBJ2-3; 10 nucleotides align to TRBD2. The CDR3 consists of 16 residues. CDR1 is SEHNR and CDR2 is FQNEAQ in the germline V gene (reference sequence). V lost 2 bases to trimming and J lost 3 bases; unmatched junction nucleotides: 5. In DNA, the CDR3 is TGTGCCAGCAGCTTAATCCTAGCGGGGGAGACAGATACGCAGTATTTT. This sequence encodes CASSLILAGETDTQYF.

This clonotype was recorded a few times. V and J are TRBV20-1 and TRBJ1-5; D gene ambiguous. CDR1 is DFQATT and CDR2 is SNEGSKA in the germline V gene (reference sequence). The CDR3 runs 14 residues. V was clipped by 0 bases and J by 3 bases, with 9 bases between them. CDR3 bases: TGCAGTGCTAGAGAGGAACAGATCAATCAGCCCCAGCATTTT. It is translated as CSAREEQINQPQHF.

This rearrangement joins TRBV7-2 to TRBJ2-5, with 9 bases aligning to TRBD2. This CDR3 region has 15 residues. Germline assignment: CDR1 SGHTA and CDR2 FQGNSA. V lost 1 base and J lost 13; bases outside the gene matches: 13. The CDR3 here is CASSLGAGGSYERYF. The CDR3 DNA sequence: TGTGCCAGCAGCTTAGGAGCGGGGGGTTCCTACGAGCGGTACTTC.

This clonotype came up many times. This chain joins TRBV15 and TRBJ1-2; no definite D call. This CDR3 has 14 amino acids. Trimming removed 0 bases from V and 12 bases from J, with 17 bases in between. Germline loops: CDR1 LNHNV, CDR2 YYDKDF (reference sequence). The CDR3 DNA reads TGTGCCACCAGCAGAGATTCCATGACCGCCATGAACACCTTC. Translation gives CATSRDSMTAMNTF.

In this sample, this clonotype turned up a few times. This sequence joins TRBV20-1 and TRBJ2-5; D is perhaps TRBD2 (6 bases). V was trimmed by 0 bases and J by 9 bases, leaving 8 bases between them. CDR1 is DFQATT and CDR2 is SNEGSKA in the germline V gene (reference sequence). This CDR3 has 11 amino acids. CDR3 sequence (DNA): TGCAGTGCTAGAGAGGGGGAGGCCCAGTACTTC. Its protein is CSAREGEAQYF.

Remarks on this clonotype: A read error may explain this, as a much larger clone is one base away. The chain recombines TRBV27 with TRBJ2-6, with 7 positions matching TRBD1. The CDR3 extends over 15 amino acids. From germline, CDR1 is MNHEY and CDR2 SMNVEV (reference sequence). As DNA, the CDR3 is TGTACCAGCAGTTACAGGACAGGCGGGGCCAACGTCCTGACTTTC. Translated, it gives CTSSYRTGGANVLTF.

The CDR3 is CASSYRGAVNEQFF. For the CDR3, the DNA is TGTGCCAGCAGTTATAGGGGGGCAGTCAATGAGCAGTTCTTC. The rearrangement uses TRBV28 and TRBJ2-1; perhaps D is TRBD1 or TRBD2 (6 bases each). The CDR3 contains 14 residues. Trimming removed 4 bases from V and 6 bases from J, with 13 bases in between. In germline, CDR1 is MDHEN, CDR2 SYDVKM.

In its sample, this clonotype was seen once. Compared with germline, one end of the junction differs, possibly owing to a read error. This chain links TRBV5-1 with TRBJ2-1; TRBD2 is a possible D gene (5 bases). This CDR3 is 14 amino acids long. Germline loops: CDR1 SGHRS, CDR2 YFSETQ. The CDR3 coding sequence is TGCGCCAGCGGCTTGGAGTGGGCGCGGGATGAGCAGTTCTTC. Translating it yields CASGLEWARDEQFF.

The chain has TRBV29-1 and TRBJ2-6, with a possible D match to TRBD1 (5 bases). The CDR3 length is 15 residues. The V end lost 7 bases, the J end lost 4 bases, and 17 bases lay between the germline ends. CDR1 is SQVTM and CDR2 is ANQGSEA in the germline V gene. In DNA, the CDR3 is TGCAGCGCCGAAGGTGGGGCGGCGGGGGCCAACGTCCTGACTTTC. Protein sequence: CSAEGGAAGANVLTF. Combining the CDR3 with reference TRBV29-1 and TRBJ2-6 gives the whole variable domain SAVISQKPSRDICQRGTSLTIQCQVDSQVTMMFWYRQQPGQSLTLIATANQGSEATYESGFVIDKFPISRPNLTFSTLTVSNMSPEDSSIYLCSAEGGAAGANVLTFGAGSRLTVL.

This clonotype came up a few times. The chain couples TRBV15 to TRBJ1-5, with D possibly being TRBD1 (6 bases). CDR3 size: 13 residues. V was shortened by 2 bases and J by 10 bases, with 12 bases between the two germline ends. From germline, CDR1 is LNHNV and CDR2 YYDKDF (reference sequence). The CDR3 bases are TGTGCCACCAGCAGACCCCAGGGGTCTCCCCAGCATTTT. It translates to CATSRPQGSPQHF.

This clonotype was detected many times. The V call is TRBV5-1, the J call TRBJ2-1; D ambiguous. The V end was cut by 9 bases, the J end by 0 bases, with 13 bases between. The germline V gene has CDR1 SGHRS and CDR2 YFSETQ. The CDR3 is 14 amino acids. The CDR3 here is CATYDTSSYNEQFF. DNA for the CDR3: TGCGCCACCTACGACACCAGCTCCTACAATGAGCAGTTCTTC.

The chain has TRBV12-3 or TRBV12-4 and TRBJ1-3; tentatively, D is TRBD1 (6 bases). V was clipped by 6 bases and J by 4 bases, with 28 bases between them. The CDR3 length is 19 residues. As DNA, the CDR3 is TGTGCCAGCAGCAACAATTTAAGGGGCCGGGGGGCGCGCGGAAACACCATATATTTT. Protein: CASSNNLRGRGARGNTIYF.

This clonotype was recorded a few times. This chain connects TRBV7-9 to TRBJ2-7; 8 positions match TRBD1. CDR3 size: 15 residues. CDR1 and CDR2 from the germline V gene are SEHNR and FQNEAQ (reference sequence). The junction had 9 bases not matched to a gene; V was cut back by 3 bases and J by 5 bases. CDR3 nucleotide sequence: TGTGCCAGCAGCTTTGACCAGGGGGCTGGCCACGAGCAGTACTTC. Protein product: CASSFDQGAGHEQYF.

This clonotype is a singleton in its sample. The CDR3 region is CASSLRGEGDYEQYF. The CDR3 nucleotides read TGTGCCAGCAGTTTAAGGGGGGAGGGGGACTACGAGCAGTACTTC. V gene TRBV27 combines with J gene TRBJ2-5, with D maybe TRBD2 (7 bases). The J call is doubtful: the DNA matches TRBJ2-7 better. The CDR3 is 15 residues long. Looked up from germline, CDR1 is MNHEY and CDR2 is SMNVEV (reference sequence).

The chain is built from TRBV2 and TRBJ1-2, with 7 bases matching TRBD1. Germline V gene data show CDR1 as SNHLY and CDR2 as FYNNEI. Trimming cost V 6 bases and J 8 bases; bases outside gene matches: 12. CDR3 size: 14 residues. The CDR3 here is CASSTGRTGVGYTF. CDR3 nucleotide sequence: TGTGCCAGCAGCACAGGACGGACAGGAGTAGGCTACACCTTC.

The rearrangement links TRBV5-1 to TRBJ2-7, with unresolved D. This CDR3 spans 15 amino acids. V was shortened by 0 bases and J by 2 bases, with 12 bases between the two germline ends. The germline V gene has CDR1 SGHRS and CDR2 YFSETQ. The CDR3 loop is CASSLGNLNAYEQYF. The CDR3 region has the DNA TGCGCCAGCAGCTTGGGGAACCTGAACGCCTACGAGCAGTACTTC.

With regard to this clonotype: The junction shows a germline mismatch at one end, possibly a read error. The chain has TRBV6-5 and TRBJ2-3; D uncertain. The germline gives CDR1 MNHEY, CDR2 SVGAGI. This CDR3 has 13 residues. This CDR3 reads CAGSSHAGDTQYF. DNA of the CDR3: TGTGCCGGCAGTTCCCACGCTGGAGATACGCAGTATTTT.